This T cell receptor beta chain was captured by sequencing in a study of OX40 agonist ivuxolimab in advanced cancers. At the level of the whole study: Ivuxolimab, which targeted the costimulatory receptor OX40 (CD134), was an agonistic, fully human IgG2 monoclonal antibody. Intravenous ivuxolimab was administered to patients every 2 weeks at six dose levels: 0.01, 0.1, 0.3, 1.5, 3 and 10 mg/kg. Among the approximately 50 dose-escalation patients, some 19 had hepatocellular carcinoma, roughly 15 melanoma, 9 renal cell carcinoma and 9 head and neck cancer. In the dose-escalation cohort, 82.7% of patients were male, and the mean age was roughly 60 years, with a range of 23 to 79. Prior anti-PD-1, anti-PD-L1 or anti-CTLA-4 therapy was permitted, and checkpoint inhibitors had been received by about 36% of dose-escalation patients. Partial responses occurred in three dose-escalation patients, of whom one had hepatocellular carcinoma and two had cutaneous melanoma. Peripheral TCRbeta sequencing was intended to test whether TCR sequence diversity was altered and clonal T-cell expansion was caused by ivuxolimab. The paper describes the monotherapy dose-escalation part (N ≈ 52 patients) of the phase I trial of ivuxolimab. The research as a whole found: Clonal expansion of both CD4+ and CD8+ blood T cells was observed from baseline to week 6 at doses 0.1 to 3.0 mg/kg. The antigen specificity of the clonally expanded peripheral T cells was not determined. Partial responders in the 0.1-3.0 mg/kg groups had among the lowest normalized peripheral clonal expansion, especially among CD8+ T cells. On average, CD8+ T cells showed more expanded clones than CD4+ T cells after ivuxolimab. Low levels of normalized T-cell clonal expansion were also seen in some patients who did not respond.

As encoded in the germline V gene (reference sequence), CDR1 is LNHDA while CDR2 is SQIVND. At the junction V is shortened by 4 bases and J by 9 bases, with 10 bases in between. From the cysteine up to the phenylalanine, the CDR3 has a length of 13 residues. The sequence is cut down to CDR3 DNA, 39 bases in frame from base 1. As for this clone: No cognate antigen has been identified for it. Qualities for individual bases were not recorded, and no much larger clone is one base off.

The trial excluded patients who had a history of autoimmune disease or were on systemic immunosuppression. Peripheral blood for TCR sequencing was collected from all dose cohorts at baseline, on cycle 4 day 1, and on cycle 7 day 1. Samples were obtained from an open-label, multicenter, first-in-human phase I dose-escalation trial of ivuxolimab. Adults with locally advanced or metastatic melanoma, renal cell, hepatocellular, or head and neck squamous cell carcinoma were enrolled in the trial. Before TCR sequencing, CD4+ T cells and CD8+ T cells from peripheral blood were sorted into separate populations. To sequence the TCRbeta CDR3 region, genomic DNA was isolated from the sorted cells. The immunoSEQ Assay was used to sequence the TCRbeta CDR3 regions. Drawn from immuneACCESS, this table holds only the in-frame rearrangements with V and J called that TCRdb kept. Clones are partly lost; checked studies trace under half to an unresolved V gene and leave the rest unexplained. The sample table holds 63,000 or so clones, of which around 88% were seen once. The leading ten clones occupy over 2% of the sample.

The input for sequencing was CD4+ or CD8+ T cells sorted from blood, taken in a trial of the OX40 agonist ivuxolimab. The chain is encoded by TRBV19 joined to TRBJ1-6; no confident D gene assignment can be made. This receptor was taken from an adult with an advanced solid tumor such as melanoma, head and neck, liver or kidney cancer. The DNA is as follows: TGTGCCAGTAGTACGACACTGGGTTCACCCCTCCACTTT. This gives the protein CASSTTLGSPLHF.